The T cell receptor (beta chain) described here comes from a study of long-term antiretroviral therapy in people with HIV. General study points: Clones that expanded before ART (that is, prior to treatment) dominated the repertoire at all time points. Absence of data on ART adherence, viral resistance or therapy changes was noted. Blood dating 2004 to 2017 may reflect older ART regimens.

Assay version v3.0 of immunoSEQ was used, and it was run at survey level. Using immunoSEQ multiplex PCR, the repertoire was profiled, and TCRdb retains in-frame clones only, with some absent. In the table there are 20,000 to 25,000 clones, 85% to 95% of which are singletons. With regard to this clone: Its antigen is unidentified.

The CDR3 is 14 amino acids. Trimming removed 8 bases from V and 0 bases from J; junction bases left unmatched: 4. Per germline, CDR1 SEHNR and CDR2 FQNEAQ (reference sequence). The clonotype originates from a woman aged 50 to 60 with HIV. The V gene is TRBV7-9, the J gene TRBJ2-4; 7 nucleotides agree with TRBD2. The specimen comprised unsorted PBMCs, sampled 4.4 years after starting antiretroviral therapy. The CDR3 region is CASDRGEAKNIQYF. In DNA, the CDR3 is TGTGCCAGCGACCGGGGGGAAGCCAAAAACATTCAGTACTTC.